The clone carrying this T cell receptor (beta chain) was detected only a few times. One entry per CDR3 protein results from TCRdb running MiXCR on the RT-PCR reads. The table has about 680,000 distinct CDR3 sequences, 14% seen once. V lost 2 bases and J lost 8; bases outside the gene matches: 7. CDR1 SGHRS and CDR2 YFSETQ come from the germline V gene. There are 15 residues in the CDR3. This sequence was found in a female donor in good health, serving as a healthy control. Sequencing was performed on memory CD4+ T cells from blood. This sequence joins TRBV5-1 and TRBJ2-1, with 10 nucleotides matching TRBD1. As DNA, the CDR3 is TGCGCCAGCAGCTTCGGACAGGGGGTGATGGATGAGCAGTTCTTC. Translation gives CASSFGQGVMDEQFF.